The 29 T cell receptor beta chains listed next were all sequenced from one sample in a study of cytotoxic CD8 clonotypes in ibrutinib-treated CLL. Assay used: immunoSEQ multiplex PCR; TCRdb lists only in-frame clones, some missing. The sample yields over 200,000 clones, 70% seen once. Material: PBMCs, obtained after 12 months of ibrutinib treatment. All receptors come from a human donor with chronic lymphocytic leukemia.

This clone has a single count. The chain combines TRBV9 with TRBJ1-2, with D possibly TRBD1 on 5 matching bases. Per germline, CDR1 SGDLS and CDR2 YYNGEE. Between the trimmed V and J ends, which lost 3 bases and 0 bases, there was a span of 15 bases. The CDR3 totals 16 residues. CDR3 sequence reads: CASSAPGEGANYGYTF. CDR3 DNA sequence: TGTGCCAGCAGCGCTCCCGGGGAAGGGGCTAACTATGGCTACACCTTC.

The V gene is TRBV5-4, the J gene TRBJ1-1; TRBD1 aligns across 8 bases. CDR1 and CDR2 from the germline V gene are SGHNT and YYREEE (reference sequence). This CDR3 contains 17 residues. With 4 bases clipped from V and 0 bases from J, the junction kept 11 bases outside the gene matches. The CDR3 reads CASSRQGAFGMNTEAFF. The CDR3, as DNA: TGTGCCAGCAGCCGGCAGGGGGCGTTCGGAATGAACACTGAAGCTTTCTTT.

The V and J genes are TRBV6-6 and TRBJ1-4, with TRBD1 as a possible D gene (5 bases). Germline CDR1 and CDR2: MNHNY and SVGAGI (reference sequence). This CDR3 region has 14 residues. The V end lost 2 bases, the J end lost 3 bases, and 7 bases lay between the germline ends. CDR3 residues: CASSYTGPNEKLFF. The CDR3 DNA follows: TGTGCCAGCAGTTACACAGGTCCTAATGAAAAACTGTTTTTT.

The J gene is TRBJ1-5, the V gene TRBV28; perhaps TRBD1 as D (6 bases). CDR1 MDHEN and CDR2 SYDVKM come from the germline V gene. The CDR3 is 14 amino acids. V was shortened by 4 bases and J by 4 bases, with 11 bases between the two germline ends. CDR3: CASSSGTFNQPQHF. The CDR3 nucleotides are TGTGCCAGCAGTTCCGGGACATTTAATCAGCCCCAGCATTTT.

This clone was found once. V is TRBV5-6 and J is TRBJ2-7, with 7 bases lining up with TRBD1. J lost 2 bases, V lost 0 bases, and 2 bases had no gene match. The CDR3 extends over 14 amino acids. Germline V gene sequence: CDR1 SGHDT, CDR2 YYEEEE. The CDR3 is CASSLGGQTYEQYF. CDR3 DNA: TGTGCCAGCAGCTTGGGGGGACAGACCTACGAGCAGTACTTC.

This clone was counted between two and nine times. This chain links TRBV29-1 with TRBJ2-3, with D tentatively TRBD2 (5 bases). The germline V gene encodes CDR1 SQVTM and CDR2 ANQGSEA. The CDR3 has 13 residues. Trimming cost V 3 bases and J 2 bases, with 9 bases left between them. For the CDR3, the DNA is TGCAGCGTTGAGGAGCGGAACACAGATACGCAGTATTTT. Amino acids: CSVEERNTDTQYF.

The chain is built from TRBV30 and TRBJ1-4, with D unresolved. Germline-derived CDR1 and CDR2 are GTSNPN and SVGIG (reference sequence). The germline V and J ends were trimmed by 5 bases and 8 bases, with 18 bases remaining between them. This CDR3 comprises 14 residues. The CDR3 loop is CAWRPGRVGEKLFF. DNA of the CDR3: TGTGCCTGGCGCCCCGGTCGGGTCGGCGAAAAACTGTTTTTT.

The rearrangement uses TRBV7-9 and TRBJ1-2; 9 bases are shared with TRBD1. Germline CDR1 reads SEHNR; CDR2 reads FQNEAQ (reference sequence). The CDR3 spans 16 residues. Losses at the gene ends were 0 bases for V and 6 bases for J; bases not matched to a gene: 8. The CDR3: CASSLAIQGARHGYTF. The CDR3 DNA sequence: TGTGCCAGCAGCTTAGCCATACAGGGGGCGAGACATGGCTACACCTTC.

This chain joins TRBV9 and TRBJ2-1; 7 bases fit TRBD2. The CDR3 runs 14 residues. V was pared by 0 bases and J by 13 bases, with 10 bases of the junction left unmatched. The germline gives CDR1 SGDLS, CDR2 YYNGEE. CDR3 bases: TGTGCCAGCAGCGTAGAATCAGCGGGGCGGTATCAGTTCTTC. Protein product: CASSVESAGRYQFF.

This chain uses TRBV6-1 with TRBJ1-5; no clear D. V was clipped by 6 bases and J by 0 bases, with 9 bases between them. Germline V gene data show CDR1 as MNHNS and CDR2 as SASEGT. The CDR3 loop spans 14 amino acids. The CDR3 sequence: CASRQVVSNQPQHF. CDR3 in DNA: TGTGCCAGCAGGCAGGTTGTTAGCAATCAGCCCCAGCATTTT.

This clone appeared a few times. The V gene is TRBV11-2, the J gene TRBJ2-7; 9 nucleotides align to TRBD2. CDR3 length: 15 residues. V trimming: 5 bases; J trimming: 4 bases; junction bases outside the gene matches: 9. The germline V gene encodes CDR1 SGHAT and CDR2 FQNNGV. CDR3 residues: CASSGGRAPMYEQYF. CDR3 nucleotides: TGTGCCAGCAGCGGCGGGAGGGCCCCGATGTACGAGCAGTACTTC.

The chain links TRBV19 to TRBJ1-3; D uncertain. The germline gives CDR1 LNHDA, CDR2 SQIVND (reference sequence). CDR3 length: 16 amino acids. V lost 3 bases, J lost 0 bases, and 12 bases lay in between. CDR3 nucleotides: TGTGCCAGTAGTATCCGGGATTTACACTCTGGAAACACCATATATTTT. Translation gives CASSIRDLHSGNTIYF.

V usage is TRBV30 and J usage is TRBJ2-7; D not certain. The CDR3 consists of 15 residues. V lost 2 bases, J lost 4 bases, and 18 bases lay in between. Germline-derived CDR1 and CDR2 are GTSNPN and SVGIG (reference sequence). The CDR3 spells CAWSPTDPSGYEQYF. The CDR3 nucleotides read TGTGCCTGGAGTCCGACGGACCCCTCCGGTTACGAGCAGTACTTC.

V usage is TRBV5-1 and J usage is TRBJ1-2; unclear D gene. With 4 bases removed from V and 6 bases from J, the gap between germline ends came to 13 bases. The CDR3 consists of 13 residues. CDR1 is SGHRS and CDR2 is YFSETQ in the germline V gene. CDR3 nucleotide sequence: TGCGCCAGCAGCCCCGGGAAGCGGGATGGCTACACCTTC. Its protein is CASSPGKRDGYTF.

The V gene is TRBV18, the J gene TRBJ2-7; the match to TRBD1 covers 7 bases. This CDR3 has 13 residues. Germline CDR1 and CDR2: KGHSH and LQKENI. The ends lost 1 base at V and 5 bases at J; junction bases unmatched: 2. The CDR3 region is CASSPRQGDEQYF. Here the CDR3 DNA reads TGTGCCAGCTCACCACGGCAGGGGGACGAGCAGTACTTC.

The chain has TRBV4-2 and TRBJ2-5; D is possibly TRBD2 (6 bases). Germline loops: CDR1 LGHNA, CDR2 YNFKEQ. This CDR3 is 14 amino acids long. Deletions cut 0 bases from V and 4 bases from J, with 9 bases between. CDR3 protein: CASSQEEGRETQYF. The CDR3 DNA reads as TGTGCCAGCAGCCAAGAGGAGGGGCGAGAGACCCAGTACTTC.

This rearrangement joins TRBV7-2 to TRBJ2-2, with 15 bases matching TRBD2. The trim removed 0 bases at V and 1 base at J, leaving 6 bases unmatched. Germline-derived CDR1 and CDR2 are SGHTA and FQGNSA. The CDR3 is made up of 20 amino acids. The CDR3 DNA reads as TGTGCCAGCAGCTTAGCGGGACTAGCGGGAGGTGGCCGGAACACCGGGGAGCTGTTTTTT. Translating gives CASSLAGLAGGGRNTGELFF.

The chain employs TRBV30 and TRBJ1-2, with no clear D. This CDR3 is built from 12 residues. The ends were cut back, 8 bases at V and 6 bases at J, with 16 bases in the middle. Germline V CDR1 and CDR2: GTSNPN, SVGIG (reference sequence). CDR3 DNA sequence: TGTGCCAGTGATTGGGTATCGAATGGCTACACCTTC. Its protein is CASDWVSNGYTF. The full variable domain, with the rest looked up from reference TRBV30 and TRBJ1-2, is SQTIHQWPATLVQPVGSPLSLECTVEGTSNPNLYWYRQAAGRGLQLLFYSVGIGQISSEVPQNLSASRPQDRQFILSSKKLLLSDSGFYLCASDWVSNGYTFGSGTRLTVV.

The chain recombines TRBV6-4 with TRBJ1-2; no definite D call. Germline CDR1 MRHNA, CDR2 SNTAGT. Trimming removed 2 bases from V and 7 bases from J, with 23 bases in between. The CDR3 has 17 residues. CDR3 DNA sequence: TGTGCCAGCAGTGACCGGGTCTTCTCGGGCCCTTCTGGTGGCTACACCTTC. Translation gives CASSDRVFSGPSGGYTF.

The chain employs TRBV2 and TRBJ2-3, with D possibly matching TRBD2 (5 bases). V was pared by 8 bases and J by 6 bases, with 21 bases between. CDR3 length equals 15 residues. Looked up from germline, CDR1 is SNHLY and CDR2 is FYNNEI. The CDR3 loop is CASLSLGGRADTQYF. Written as DNA, the CDR3 is TGTGCCAGCCTCTCTCTGGGTGGGCGGGCGGATACGCAGTATTTT.

This clone was observed once. The V call is TRBV18, the J call TRBJ2-2; TRBD1 matches 7 bases. The V segment lost 1 base and the J segment 4 bases; nucleotides outside the gene matches: 3. The germline V gene encodes CDR1 KGHSH and CDR2 LQKENI. The CDR3 extends over 15 amino acids. CDR3 nucleotide sequence: TGTGCCAGCTCACCACGATGGACAGGCACCGGGGAGCTGTTTTTT. Amino acids: CASSPRWTGTGELFF.

This clone was detected only once. V and J are TRBV18 and TRBJ2-3, with D perhaps TRBD2 (5 bases). Germline V gene lookup returns CDR1 KGHSH and CDR2 LQKENI. With 1 base removed from V and 0 bases from J, the gap between germline ends came to 17 bases. The CDR3 is 18 residues long. CDR3 DNA: TGTGCCAGCTCACCACTTCGGACTCTGGGGTCTAGCACAGATACGCAGTATTTT. Encoded protein: CASSPLRTLGSSTDTQYF.

About this clone itself: An end of the junction does not agree with germline; a read error may underlie this. The J gene is TRBJ2-1, the V gene TRBV7-7; D is undetermined. This CDR3 spans 15 amino acids. Germline CDR1 SSHAT, CDR2 FNYEAQ (reference sequence). Here the CDR3 reads CASSPTGTTYNEQFF. The CDR3 bases are TGTGCTAGCAGCCCGACGGGCACCACCTACAATGAGCAGTTCTTC.

The V and J genes are TRBV7-2 and TRBJ1-5; D not resolved. The V and J ends lost 5 bases and 0 bases respectively, with 11 bases between them. Germline CDR1 is SGHTA and CDR2 is FQGNSA. This CDR3 contains 15 residues. CDR3 coding DNA: TGTGCCAGCAGCGCACAGAGTTATAGCAATCAGCCCCAGCATTTT. It specifies CASSAQSYSNQPQHF.

About this clone itself: Within the sample, other DNA sequences also encode this same CDR3. V is TRBV9 and J is TRBJ1-5; no clear D gene. The CDR3 runs 13 residues. Germline lookup yields CDR1 SGDLS and CDR2 YYNGEE. Trimming pared 2 bases from V and 0 bases from J, leaving 3 bases between. The DNA for the CDR3 is TGTGCCAGCAGCGTCACTAGCAATCAGCCCCAGCATTTT. The encoded protein is CASSVTSNQPQHF.

The V call is TRBV15, the J call TRBJ1-4; 7 positions match TRBD1. Germline lookup yields CDR1 LNHNV and CDR2 YYDKDF (reference sequence). The CDR3 has 15 amino acids. With 0 bases clipped from V and 5 bases from J, the junction kept 3 bases outside the gene matches. CDR3 region: CATSRDTGENEKLFF. CDR3 DNA sequence: TGTGCCACCAGCAGAGATACAGGGGAGAATGAAAAACTGTTTTTT.

V and J are TRBV6-4 and TRBJ2-7; 11 bases agree with TRBD2. V lost 6 bases, J lost 3 bases, and 7 bases stayed unmatched. CDR1 and CDR2 (germline): MRHNA, SNTAGT. The CDR3 sequence is 15 residues long. CDR3 amino acids: CASRVLAGVGYEQYF. The CDR3 DNA reads as TGTGCCAGCAGAGTACTAGCGGGAGTGGGCTACGAGCAGTACTTC.

This clone occurred a few times. The rearrangement joins TRBV15 to TRBJ1-2; the D gene is possibly TRBD1 (5 bases). Germline CDR1 LNHNV, CDR2 YYDKDF (reference sequence). The length of the CDR3 is 14 residues. Trimming took off 0 bases at V and 6 bases at J, with 11 bases between the two ends. Written as DNA, the CDR3 is TGTGCCACCAGCAGAGATAGCCAGGGAAATGGCTACACCTTC. This codes for CATSRDSQGNGYTF.

The sample holds a few counts of this clone. The V and J genes are TRBV2 and TRBJ1-2, with D possibly TRBD1 on 6 matching bases. This CDR3 has 13 residues. Trimming took off 6 bases at V and 7 bases at J, with 15 bases between the two ends. The germline V gene has CDR1 SNHLY and CDR2 FYNNEI. The CDR3 region has the DNA TGTGCCAGCAGATCTACAGGGTTGGGTGGCTACACCTTC. Amino acid sequence: CASRSTGLGGYTF.